This TCR beta chain was identified in a study of blood T cells in healthy people across ages. J lost 1 base, V lost 5 bases, and 10 bases had no gene match. The CDR3 extends over 16 amino acids. Germline lookup yields CDR1 SGHTA and CDR2 FQGNSA. Primers used in a second PCR of about 6 to 11 cycles were a sample-barcoded 5' primer and a J-beta primer mix. Via MiXCR, TCRdb re-called the 5' RACE reads, giving one row per CDR3 protein. The table has around 1.5 million distinct CDR3 sequences, 42% seen once. The chain couples TRBV7-2 to TRBJ1-1, with TRBD1 matching 7 bases. Sequenced input: blood. The sequence came from a woman aged 18-35 years in good health. The CDR3 loop is CASSAQADRANTEAFF. CDR3 in DNA: TGTGCCAGCAGCGCTCAAGCTGACAGGGCGAACACTGAAGCTTTCTTT.